This T cell receptor beta chain stems from a study of blood T cell repertoires in COVID-19. As for the study in general: Sites in the United States, Italy and Spain provided acute and convalescent COVID-19 samples. PBMCs, B-cell-depleted T cells, or T cells provided the cDNA or gDNA that made up the material.

As processed by the authors: Amplification with reference gene primers provided the estimates of nucleated cell counts. The assay was immunoSEQ multiplex PCR, and TCRdb's table has in-frame clones only and misses some. The V and J calls and clone size come from that table; D and trimming were worked out from the DNA. Of about 290,000 clones listed, around 89% were seen once; the top ten hold approximately 4.2%. V dropped 1 base and J dropped 3; count of bases not matched to a gene: 6. The CDR3 loop spans 16 amino acids. Germline loops: CDR1 LGHDT, CDR2 YNNKEL (reference sequence). The TCR originated in a man aged 35-49 years with acute or convalescent COVID-19. Input material: peripheral blood. The chain is built from TRBV3-1 (or the pseudogene TRBV3-2) and TRBJ2-3, with TRBD2 matching 8 bases. CDR3 in DNA: TGTGCCAGCAGCCAAGTTATGGCGGGGGGTACAGATACGCAGTATTTT. It yields the protein CASSQVMAGGTDTQYF.